This is a list of T cell receptor beta chains from one sample in a study of blood T cell repertoires in COVID-19. Sequencing used immunoSEQ multiplex PCR; TCRdb keeps in-frame clones, though not all of them. The profile shows 160,000 or so clones, less than 85% of them singletons. What was sequenced was peripheral blood. The source of these receptors is a woman aged 60-75 years with COVID-19, enrolled during active disease. CDR3s include the opening cysteine and the closing phenylalanine or tryptophan. Fields, in order: V gene, clone size, J gene, D gene, CDR3 DNA, CDR3 protein. D genes are given only for firm matches. The listing skips clone size in some rows; elsewhere it reads once, few, many or a size class.

V: TRBV7-3
size: NA
J: TRBJ2-2
D: TRBD2
DNA: TGTGCCAGCAGCTTACGTGTTAGCGGGATTCTCACGAACACCGGGGAGCTGTTTTTT
CDR3: CASSLRVSGILTNTGELFF

V: TRBV28
size: NA
J: TRBJ2-7
D: NA
DNA: TGTGCCAGCAGTTTCTACGGCGGGACCTACGAGCAGTACTTC
CDR3: CASSFYGGTYEQYF

V: TRBV30
size: NA
J: TRBJ1-4
D: NA
DNA: TGTGCCTGGAGTAGGGGGATTGCTAATGAAAAACTGTTTTTT
CDR3: CAWSRGIANEKLFF

V: TRBV19
size: NA
J: TRBJ1-1
D: NA
DNA: TGTGCCAGTGGTATATCTGCTATGGACACTGAAGCTTTCTTT
CDR3: CASGISAMDTEAFF

V: TRBV5-4
size: NA
J: TRBJ2-5
D: NA
DNA: TGTGCCAGCAGCTTGGTTGGGGCGGCGGAGACCCAGTACTTC
CDR3: CASSLVGAAETQYF

V: TRBV20-1
size: NA
J: TRBJ2-5
D: NA
DNA: TGCAGTAAGGGGATCCAAGAGACCCAGTACTTC
CDR3: CSKGIQETQYF

V: TRBV7-8
size: few
J: TRBJ1-5
D: NA
DNA: TGTGCCAGCAGCTTTACGGGGAGTCAGCCCCAGCATTTT
CDR3: CASSFTGSQPQHF

V: TRBV18
size: medium-sized
J: TRBJ2-2
D: TRBD2
DNA: TGTGCCAGCTCACCGTCGAGCGGGAGAGGTACCGGGGAGCTGTTTTTT
CDR3: CASSPSSGRGTGELFF

V: TRBV5-5
size: once
J: TRBJ2-1
D: TRBD2
DNA: TGTGCCAGCACCGATCGGAGTAGCGGGACTGATAATGAGCAGTTCTTC
CDR3: CASTDRSSGTDNEQFF

V: TRBV4-2
size: NA
J: TRBJ1-4
D: NA
DNA: TGTGCCAGCAGCCAGGCTGCTCAGGCGGGTAATGAAAAACTGTTTTTT
CDR3: CASSQAAQAGNEKLFF

V: TRBV9
size: NA
J: TRBJ2-1
D: TRBD2
DNA: TGTGCCAGCAGCGTGCAAGCGGGAGGGCCCATATACAATGAGCAGTTCTTC
CDR3: CASSVQAGGPIYNEQFF

V: TRBV19
size: once
J: TRBJ2-7
D: TRBD1
DNA: TGTGCCAGTAGTACACATGGACAGGGGGCTGGCGAGCAGTACTTC
CDR3: CASSTHGQGAGEQYF

V: TRBV5-1
size: NA
J: TRBJ2-3
D: TRBD2
DNA: TGCGCCAGCAGCTTGTGGGGAGTCTTAGCGGGAGAGGGCACAGATACGCAGTATTTT
CDR3: CASSLWGVLAGEGTDTQYF

V: TRBV10-3
size: once
J: TRBJ1-2
D: NA
DNA: TGTGCCATCAGTGAGTCATGGGCAGCCTATGGCTACACCTTC
CDR3: CAISESWAAYGYTF

V: TRBV10-1
size: NA
J: TRBJ2-3
D: NA
DNA: TGCGCCAGCAGTGAGTCCGGTGCGGATACGCAGTATTTT
CDR3: CASSESGADTQYF

V: TRBV11-2
size: NA
J: TRBJ2-3
D: TRBD2
DNA: TGTGCCAGCAGCCCCCCCCTAGCGGGAGCCCTCGGGGCAGATACGCAGTATTTT
CDR3: CASSPPLAGALGADTQYF

V: TRBV27
size: NA
J: TRBJ2-2
D: NA
DNA: TGTGCCAGCCGGACAGCGGGGAAAGCAGTCCAGAACACCGGGGAGCTGTTTTTT
CDR3: CASRTAGKAVQNTGELFF

V: TRBV5-4
size: NA
J: TRBJ2-3
D: TRBD2
DNA: TGTGCCAGCAGCCCTAGCGGGGGGGCCCGCACAGATACGCAGTATTTT
CDR3: CASSPSGGARTDTQYF

V: TRBV6-1
size: once
J: TRBJ2-6
D: NA
DNA: TGTGCCAGCAGTGAAAGAAAACAGCTCTCTGGGGCCAACGTCCTGACTTTC
CDR3: CASSERKQLSGANVLTF

V: TRBV19
size: NA
J: TRBJ2-7
D: TRBD2
DNA: TGTGCCAGTAGTATCCTAGCGGGAACCTACGAGCAGTACTTC
CDR3: CASSILAGTYEQYF

V: TRBV9
size: NA
J: TRBJ2-1
D: TRBD1
DNA: TGTGCCAGCAGCGTAGGACAGGGGGTGAGAAATGAGCAGTTCTTC
CDR3: CASSVGQGVRNEQFF

V: TRBV30
size: NA
J: TRBJ2-3
D: NA
DNA: TGTGCCTGGAGTGGGCCAGATACGCAGTATTTT
CDR3: CAWSGPDTQYF

V: TRBV7-3
size: NA
J: TRBJ1-1
D: NA
DNA: TGTGCCAGCAGCTTAATGGGGGCTTCGCACACTGAAGCTTTCTTT
CDR3: CASSLMGASHTEAFF